This T cell receptor beta chain was sequenced during a study of graft-versus-host responses after intestinal transplantation. Study details: The whole recipient group had anti-thymocyte globulin induction followed by tacrolimus and steroids for around 3 years. Study-level results: Recipient marrow contained GvH clones, some of which appeared first in ileum or blood.

CDR3 length: 20 amino acids. A note on this clone: Its antigen is currently unknown.

The assay was immunoSEQ multiplex PCR, and TCRdb's table has in-frame clones only and misses some. This sample has about 35,000 clones, with over 85% found just once. The chain couples TRBV12-2 to TRBJ1-5; the table's D call TRBD1 went unverified against the DNA. TRBV12-2 is a known pseudogene. The sample here was PBMCs, taken 16 days after intestinal transplant. The source of this sequence is a human patient who received an intestinal transplant, so some T cells may come from the graft donor. CDR3 nucleotide sequence: TGTGCAAGTCGCTCCTCAAACAGGGGGAAGGGCAATAAAAGCAATCAGCCCCAGCATTTT. Protein sequence: CASRSSNRGKGNKSNQPQHF.